This T cell receptor (beta chain) was captured by sequencing in a study of shared clonotypes between healthy human individuals. Clones were sequenced by immunoSEQ multiplex PCR, and TCRdb holds only the in-frame ones, with some missing. The table records about 2,500,000 clones, 85% to 95% of them present only once. As to this clone: Within the sample, other DNA sequences also encode this same CDR3.

Negatively enriched CD4+ T cells were divided by CD45RA into naive and memory. The CDR3 runs 15 residues. The ends were cut back, 0 bases at V and 7 bases at J, with 13 bases in the middle. Germline lookup yields CDR1 SGHRS and CDR2 YFSETQ. The TCR originated in a man aged 18 to 29 in good health. The sample comprised naive CD4+ T cells sorted from blood. This sample's subset: CD45RA+ positively selected. This chain joins TRBV5-1 and TRBJ1-4; tentatively, D is TRBD1 (5 bases). CDR3 in DNA: TGCGCCAGCAGCTTGGCCGGGGGGGAGAGTGAAAAACTGTTTTTT. This translates into CASSLAGGESEKLFF.